This T cell receptor beta chain was obtained from a study of cytomegalovirus exposure and HLA in healthy donors (dated 2017 in TCRdb). At the level of the whole study: According to a later analysis, the 120 or so validation repertoires were produced on the same platform as the 700 or so repertoires of the first cohort. The study aimed to test whether cataloging public T cell receptors could reveal signatures of past pathogen exposure. A separate validation cohort of approximately 120 different subjects was used in addition to the approximately 610-subject first cohort. To predict cytomegalovirus infection status, the study combined high-throughput TCR immunosequencing, statistical association of individual TCRs with disease status, and machine learning.

The donors belonged to the validation cohort of 90 to 150 subjects, which was separate from the roughly 700-subject first cohort. Libraries were built with the immunoSEQ multiplex PCR assay. The source study handled its data this way. A statistical classification framework was built for diagnosing cytomegalovirus status from the catalog of TCR beta chain sequences. TCRdb holds this immuneACCESS table with in-frame rearrangements only. Some clones are missing; in checked studies, unresolved V genes explain under half, and the rest has no known cause. The V and J calls and clone size are taken from that table; D and trimming were inferred from the DNA. This sample lists 250,000 to 300,000 clones; approximately 86% were detected once. Jointly, the top ten make up around 1% of the sample. Findings and caveats that apply to the study as a whole: In vitro tests confirmed that a few of the cytomegalovirus-associated TCR beta chains recognize cytomegalovirus antigens. A later analysis had no HLA typing for the validation cohort, so co-occurrence there was scored across all 110 or so repertoires. The authors suggested that the approach could potentially be generalized to other disease states and immunological phenotypes. A total of some 180 TCR beta chains were listed by the study as associated with cytomegalovirus. In both the original and validation cohorts, the classifier was reported to diagnose cytomegalovirus status with high specificity and sensitivity. Across donors, most TCR sequences were observed very rarely, whereas some public TCRs were present in many individuals. Of the cluster scores, about 94% were above 0 in a later analysis, which found that TCRs clustered in the first cohort also tended to co-occur in the 95 to 150 validation repertoires.

Per the germline V gene, MDHEN is the CDR1 and SYDVKM is the CDR2. The junction carries 5 bases between V and J, which are trimmed by 2 bases and 6 bases respectively. CDR3 length: 12 amino acids, cysteine to phenylalanine. Here the CDR3 DNA is all that survives: 36 bases in frame from base 1. A note on this clone: Its antigen remains undetermined. No base qualities exist here, and no much larger clone lies one base off it.

Sequencing input: PBMCs. This chain joins TRBV28 to TRBJ1-5; no D segment can be confidently identified. The sequence was collected from a woman aged 18-35 years in good health and CMV-seronegative. The DNA sequence reads TGTGCCAGCAGTTTAGTAGCTCAGCCCCAGCATTTT. This encodes CASSLVAQPQHF.